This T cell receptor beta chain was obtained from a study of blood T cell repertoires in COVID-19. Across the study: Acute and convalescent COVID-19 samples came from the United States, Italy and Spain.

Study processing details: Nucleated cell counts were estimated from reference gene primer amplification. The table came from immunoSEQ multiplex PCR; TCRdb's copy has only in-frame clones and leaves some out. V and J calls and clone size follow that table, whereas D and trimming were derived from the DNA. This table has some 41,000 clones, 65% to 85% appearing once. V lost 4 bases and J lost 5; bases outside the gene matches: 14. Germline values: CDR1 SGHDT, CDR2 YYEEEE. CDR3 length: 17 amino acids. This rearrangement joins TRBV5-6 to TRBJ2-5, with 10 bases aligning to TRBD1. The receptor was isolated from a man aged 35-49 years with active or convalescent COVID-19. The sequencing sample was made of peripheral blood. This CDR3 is CASSEYTGTGAWETQYF. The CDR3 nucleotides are TGTGCCAGCAGCGAATACACCGGGACAGGGGCTTGGGAGACCCAGTACTTC.